Presented here are 9 T cell receptor beta chains from one specimen sequenced in a study of beta chain features in type 1 diabetes. Of the isolated RNA, all was reverse transcribed, and so the sequenced material was expressed TCRB transcripts. Profiling relied on immunoSEQ multiplex PCR, and the TCRdb table lists in-frame clones only, not all of them. The sample includes roughly 500,000 clones, approximately 28% of them seen just once. Sequenced sample: naive CD4+ T cells from blood. These TCRs come from a man aged 18 to 29 in good health.

This clone has only a few counts. The rearrangement joins TRBV9 to TRBJ2-7; tentative D call: TRBD2 (6 bases). The germline V gene has CDR1 SGDLS and CDR2 YYNGEE. Trimming cost V 3 bases and J 6 bases, with 10 bases left between them. The CDR3 is 12 amino acids. CDR3 nucleotide sequence: TGTGCCAGCAGCGCCGGGAGAGGCGAGCAGTACTTC. Translated: CASSAGRGEQYF.

The V call is TRBV5-1, the J call TRBJ1-1; D gene unclear. V gave up 4 bases and J gave up 6 bases, with 7 bases separating them. Per the germline V gene, CDR1 is SGHRS and CDR2 is YFSETQ. The CDR3 loop spans 11 amino acids. This CDR3 reads CASSGDSEAFF. Written as DNA, the CDR3 is TGCGCCAGCAGCGGTGACTCTGAAGCTTTCTTT.

A few counts support this clone. The CDR3 DNA follows: TGTGCCAGCAGCGTAGGTATTAGCGGACAAGAGACCCAGTACTTC. Translation gives CASSVGISGQETQYF. The chain is built from TRBV9 and TRBJ2-5, with TRBD2 as a possible D gene (6 bases). V lost 0 bases to trimming and J lost 2 bases, with 11 bases between them. Germline CDR1 is SGDLS and CDR2 is YYNGEE. The CDR3 loop spans 15 amino acids.

The chain couples TRBV29-1 to TRBJ2-7, with D unclear. The CDR3 has 13 residues. V lost 3 bases to trimming and J lost 1 base, with 10 bases between them. Germline CDR1 and CDR2: SQVTM and ANQGSEA. Here the CDR3 reads CSVDTLLSYEQYF. DNA of the CDR3: TGCAGCGTTGATACTTTACTATCCTACGAGCAGTACTTC.

This rearrangement joins TRBV4-3 to TRBJ2-5; D is perhaps TRBD2 (6 bases). V lost 1 base and J 1 base, leaving 16 bases between the germline ends. The CDR3 length is 17 residues. CDR1 LGHNA and CDR2 YSLEER come from the germline V gene. CDR3 sequence reads: CASSQGDRWDSQETQYF. CDR3 sequence (DNA): TGCGCCAGCAGCCAAGGCGATCGATGGGACTCCCAAGAGACCCAGTACTTC.

Of note for this clone: This sample also contains other DNA sequences that code for the same CDR3. This chain links TRBV7-2 with TRBJ2-1; TRBD2 agrees at 11 bases. CDR3 length: 15 residues. Germline loops: CDR1 SGHTA, CDR2 FQGNSA. V gave up 4 bases and J gave up 4 bases; unmatched junction bases: 3. The CDR3 coding sequence is TGTGCCAGCAGCTCAACTAGCGGGAGTTACAATGAGCAGTTCTTC. Its translation: CASSSTSGSYNEQFF.

This clone was seen only a few times. V usage is TRBV7-3 and J usage is TRBJ1-1, with unresolved D. This CDR3 has 13 residues. In germline, CDR1 is SGHTA, CDR2 FQGTGA. Between the trimmed V and J ends, which lost 5 bases and 5 bases, there was a span of 12 bases. The CDR3 loop reads CASSLRSGTEAFF. The CDR3 region has the DNA TGTGCCAGCAGCCTTCGGTCGGGGACTGAAGCTTTCTTT.

The V call is TRBV4-2, the J call TRBJ2-1, with TRBD1 matching 8 bases. Germline-derived CDR1 and CDR2 are LGHNA and YNFKEQ. Losses at the gene ends were 7 bases for V and 3 bases for J; bases not matched to a gene: 5. The CDR3 runs 14 residues. The CDR3 loop reads CASTTGGSYNEQFF. The DNA for the CDR3 is TGTGCCAGCACCACAGGGGGTAGCTACAATGAGCAGTTCTTC.

The chain joins TRBV29-1 to TRBJ2-1, with D possibly matching TRBD2 (7 bases). This CDR3 is built from 14 residues. CDR1 is SQVTM, CDR2 ANQGSEA, per germline. The V gene lost 6 bases and the J gene lost 6 bases, with 18 bases spanning the gap. The CDR3 loop reads CSVGGTFDSNEQFF. In DNA, the CDR3 is TGCAGCGTGGGGGGGACATTTGACAGCAATGAGCAGTTCTTC.